A single T cell receptor beta chain is shown here with its context. Its binding antigen is unknown. The limits of the CDR3 on the DNA are not certain, so only TCRdb's listed CDR3 is given. Healthy HIV-negative adults with no recently reported acute infections or vaccinations were included as donors. Only Caucasian adults living in Nashville, Tennessee, USA were represented among the donors. Magnetic negative selection was used to enrich CD4+ T cells, after which naive cells were positively selected on CD45RA and the negative fraction became the memory subset. Blood was collected by leukapheresis, and PBMCs were isolated by Ficoll-Histopaque density gradient centrifugation and then cryopreserved in liquid nitrogen vapor phase. Analytical flow cytometry was used to check the purity and quantity of each magnetically sorted T cell population. Each sorted fraction had its genomic DNA isolated and then quantified by UV absorbance on a Nanodrop 2000c.

The CDR3 contains 12 residues, cysteine and phenylalanine counted. CDR1 and CDR2 were assigned from the germline V gene as SGHRS and YFSETQ. The sample originates from a study of shared clonotypes between healthy human individuals (dated by TCRdb to between 2020 and 2021). For the study in its entirety: A few men and a couple of women, aged 18 to 49 years, made up the cohort. For each donor, CD4 naive and CD4 memory were each run on three plates, CD8 naive on two plates, and CD8 memory on one plate. The study deeply sequenced blood TCR repertoires of several healthy adults to estimate repertoire size and the extent of clonotype sharing between individuals. To increase sequencing depth and limit assay-specific biases, different laboratories used diverse techniques to prepare libraries and sequence TCR repertoires. Per donor, leukapheresis produced somewhere between about 0.9 and 9 billion PBMCs. Points the paper makes about the study in general: Based on pairwise subsampling, the degree of clonotype sharing among donors was expected to be affected by sequencing depth. Sampling was restricted to blood, and TCR repertoires in tissue are likely to differ from TCR repertoires in blood. Larger estimated clonotype richness was generally found for naive subsets than for memory subsets. Compared with non-shared clonotypes, the clonotypes found in all four sorted-subset donors had higher generation probabilities. Because the study included only a small number of donors, the genetic and exposure-history diversity represented was limited. Even with the large sequencing depth, rarefaction of the sorted-subset datasets indicated that sequencing was incomplete. When several donors were compared, the shared fraction of clonotypes was about 5.5% for naive CD4, 3.5% to 4% for naive CD8, 2.3% for memory CD4, and 0.4% for memory CD8.

Using the deep immunoSEQ assay, multiplex PCR amplified TCR CDR3 regions from genomic DNA. Extracted genomic DNA from each cell subset was distributed evenly across all wells of several immunoSEQ 96-well plates, and each plate was treated as a replicate. For sorted subsets, each replicate PCR was loaded with about 0.2 ug genomic DNA, equivalent to some 27,000 T cell genomes. The purified libraries were quantified using a Qubit 3.0 fluorometer, sized with a Bioanalyzer 2100, and then quantified again using the KAPA Library Quantification kit. Every immunoSEQ 96-well plate was sequenced on a separate single-read 150-cycle Illumina NextSeq 550 flow cell. The paper's processing steps were these. Because the immunoSEQ output held only junctional sequences and lacked quality scores, the filtering could not match the filtering applied to full-length reads. To assign V/J genes and CDR3, sequences were annotated against IMGT germline references using PyIR, a Python wrapper for IgBLAST v1.9. Reads were removed for weak V/J assignments (E-value above 1e-6), missing CDR3, stop codons, out-of-frame junctions, or ambiguous translated residues. A V3J clonotype was defined by an identical inferred V gene, J gene, and CDR3 amino acid sequence. Percentage overlap between repertoires was calculated by dividing the number of shared unique clonotypes by the size of the smaller repertoire. RTK rarefaction, the Chao1 estimator, and Recon v2.1 estimates of unobserved clonotypes were used to assess repertoire richness. Generation probabilities were computed with OLGA for all TCRbeta clonotypes obtained by the gDNA method from a handful of donors. TCRdb obtained this table from immuneACCESS and retained in-frame rearrangements with V and J assigned. These tables miss some clones; where compared with another copy, unresolved V genes account for less than half of the shortfall, and the remainder is unexplained. V, J and clone size reflect that table, while D and trimming were determined from the DNA. This sample is represented by 2 million to 2.5 million clones; just under 95% of them were singletons. The ten largest clones represent around 0.38% of the sample.

The clonotype comes from a man between 18 and 29 years old in good health. Some clones in this sample may be carry-over from other donors' samples. Sequencing used naive CD4+ T cells from PBMCs. According to the study, the label for this sample's cell subset or site signals: CD45RA+ positively selected. Rearrangement joined TRBV5-1 to TRBJ2-5; TRBD1 is taken as the D call from the table, unchecked against the DNA. The CDR3 protein is CASSWGTGSLYF.